This T cell receptor beta chain is drawn from a study of identical twins. Whole-study results and caveats: Interpretation of the results relied on cross-sectional statistical analysis and not on following the same donors. Reduced insertions were recorded for abundant cord blood beta clonotypes, with no such pattern in memory repertoires.

TCRdb re-called the 5' RACE reads through MiXCR, storing one row per CDR3 protein. The sample contains 300,000 or so distinct CDR3 sequences, over 8.5% of which appear only once. This clonotype was seen ten or more times. The antigen remains unidentified. CDR1 is MNHEY, CDR2 SVGEGT, per germline. This CDR3 is 13 amino acids long. Germline trimming cut 8 bases from V and 10 bases from J; bases unmatched to any gene: 11. These data also featured in a second study, about yellow fever vaccine responses in identical twins. This second report adds: A vaccine T cell response that seemed partly convergent and partly personalized was reported in twins.

The sequence was collected from a woman aged 18-35 years in good health. V is TRBV6-2 or TRBV6-3 and J is TRBJ2-1, with 7 bases matching TRBD2. Sequencing was carried out using CD8+ T cells sorted from blood. CDR3 region: CASFDRLAGEQFF. CDR3 DNA: TGTGCCAGCTTTGATCGACTAGCCGGGGAGCAGTTCTTC.